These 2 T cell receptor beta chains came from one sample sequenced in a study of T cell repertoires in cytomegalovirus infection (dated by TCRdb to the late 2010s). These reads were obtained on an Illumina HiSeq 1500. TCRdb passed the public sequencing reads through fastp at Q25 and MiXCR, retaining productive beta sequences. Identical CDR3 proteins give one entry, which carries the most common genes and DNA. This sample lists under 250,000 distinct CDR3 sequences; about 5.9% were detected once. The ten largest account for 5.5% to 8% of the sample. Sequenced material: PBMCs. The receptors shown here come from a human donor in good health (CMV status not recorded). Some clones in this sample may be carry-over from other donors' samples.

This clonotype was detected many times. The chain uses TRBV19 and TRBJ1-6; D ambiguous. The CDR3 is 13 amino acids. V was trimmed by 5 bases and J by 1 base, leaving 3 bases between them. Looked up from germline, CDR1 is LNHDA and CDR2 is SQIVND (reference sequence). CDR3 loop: CASSSSYNSPLHF. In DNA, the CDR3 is TGTGCCAGTAGTTCGTCCTATAATTCACCCCTCCACTTT.

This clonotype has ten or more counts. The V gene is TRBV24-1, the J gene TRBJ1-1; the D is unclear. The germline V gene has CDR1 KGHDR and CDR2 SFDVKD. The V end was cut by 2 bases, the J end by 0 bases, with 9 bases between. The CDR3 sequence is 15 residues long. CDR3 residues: CATSDSGRLNTEAFF. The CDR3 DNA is TGTGCCACCAGTGATTCGGGGAGGTTGAACACTGAAGCTTTCTTT.